One and the same sample provided the 9 T cell receptor beta chains below, sequenced in a study of early T cells in non-severe SARS-CoV-2 infection. TCRdb reprocessed the 5' RACE reads via MiXCR and lists one record per CDR3 protein. The sample consists of roughly 100,000 distinct CDR3 sequences, over 10% of them appearing once. Sample: whole blood. The receptors come from an adult who was a healthcare worker with PCR-confirmed SARS-CoV-2 infection or an uninfected control (not recorded which).

This clonotype was picked up many times. The DNA for the CDR3 is TGTGCCAGCAGTTTGTCCGGTAATCAGCCCCAGCATTTT. This encodes CASSLSGNQPQHF. The rearrangement uses TRBV27 and TRBJ1-5; D not certain. CDR1 is MNHEY, CDR2 SMNVEV, per germline (reference sequence). This CDR3 has 13 residues. Trimming removed 3 bases from V and 4 bases from J, with 7 bases in between.

This clonotype came up a few times. The chain's CDR3 is CASGNTVPQHF. The CDR3 DNA is TGTGCCAGTGGAAACACAGTACCCCAGCATTTT. The rearrangement uses TRBV6-6 and TRBJ1-5; D remains unclear. Germline CDR1 and CDR2: MNHNY and SVGAGI (reference sequence). The CDR3 is 11 amino acids. Trimming removed 9 bases at V and 10 bases at J, with 13 bases between.

At least ten counts were recorded for this clonotype. The J gene is TRBJ2-1, the V gene TRBV4-1; 9 positions match TRBD2. The germline CDR1 and CDR2 sequences are MGHRA and YSYEKL. The V and J ends lost 1 base and 5 bases, in that order; junction bases with no gene match: 9. The CDR3 totals 17 residues. In nucleotides, the CDR3 is TGCGCCAGCAGCCAAGTTGGGCTCCTAGCGGGAAACAATGAGCAGTTCTTC. It translates to CASSQVGLLAGNNEQFF.

This clonotype was counted at least ten times. The genes are TRBV18 and TRBJ2-7; TRBD2 might be the D (6 bases). Trimming removed 0 bases at V and 6 bases at J, with 12 bases between. CDR1 is KGHSH, CDR2 LQKENI, per germline. The CDR3 sequence is 14 residues long. CDR3 loop: CASSPPWIGGEQYF. The CDR3 bases are TGTGCCAGCTCACCACCCTGGATCGGGGGCGAGCAGTACTTC.

As to this clonotype: Since a much larger clone is just one base distant, this may be a read error. The genes are TRBV12-3 or TRBV12-4 and TRBJ1-4; D remains ambiguous. The CDR3 consists of 11 residues. The CDR3: CASSLSEKLYF. The CDR3 DNA sequence: TGTGCCAGCAGTTTATCTGAAAAACTGTATTTT.

In its sample, this clonotype was seen many times. This sequence joins TRBV6-6 and TRBJ2-3; no definite D call. Trimming took 8 bases from V and 3 from J, leaving 12 bases between them. The CDR3 is 13 residues long. From germline, CDR1 is MNHNY and CDR2 SVGAGI (reference sequence). This chain's CDR3 is CASSGTYTDTQYF. The CDR3 bases are TGTGCCAGCTCGGGTACTTATACAGATACGCAGTATTTT.

This clonotype was picked up a small number of times. This chain connects TRBV28 to TRBJ2-7; D might be TRBD2 (5 bases). The CDR3 contains 15 residues. V gave up 5 bases and J gave up 0 bases, with 14 bases separating them. Germline CDR1 is MDHEN and CDR2 is SYDVKM. CDR3 in DNA: TGTGCCAGCAGTGCTGGACGAGGGAGCTCCTACGAGCAGTACTTC. Amino acids: CASSAGRGSSYEQYF. Full variable domain (remainder filled in from reference TRBV28 and TRBJ2-7): DVKVTQSSRYLVKRTGEKVFLECVQDMDHENMFWYRQDPGLGLRLIYFSYDVKMKEKGDIPEGYSVSREKKERFSLILESASTNQTSMYLCASSAGRGSSYEQYFGPGTRLTVT.

The chain links TRBV21-1 to TRBJ2-1; TRBD1 is the table's D call and was not checked against the DNA. TRBV21-1 is a documented pseudogene. The CDR3 covers 14 residues. The CDR3 nucleotides read TGTGCCAGCAGCAAGGGGCGGGTTGGCGATGAGCAGTTCTTC. Residues: CASSKGRVGDEQFF.

The CDR3 loop is CASSLVPGPTNEQFF. Here the CDR3 DNA reads TGTGCCAGCAGCTTAGTTCCAGGGCCGACGAATGAGCAGTTCTTC. The rearrangement uses TRBV11-2 and TRBJ2-1, with D perhaps TRBD1 (5 bases). Trimming removed 1 base at V and 7 bases at J, with 14 bases between. The CDR3 loop spans 15 amino acids. Germline CDR1 SGHAT, CDR2 FQNNGV.